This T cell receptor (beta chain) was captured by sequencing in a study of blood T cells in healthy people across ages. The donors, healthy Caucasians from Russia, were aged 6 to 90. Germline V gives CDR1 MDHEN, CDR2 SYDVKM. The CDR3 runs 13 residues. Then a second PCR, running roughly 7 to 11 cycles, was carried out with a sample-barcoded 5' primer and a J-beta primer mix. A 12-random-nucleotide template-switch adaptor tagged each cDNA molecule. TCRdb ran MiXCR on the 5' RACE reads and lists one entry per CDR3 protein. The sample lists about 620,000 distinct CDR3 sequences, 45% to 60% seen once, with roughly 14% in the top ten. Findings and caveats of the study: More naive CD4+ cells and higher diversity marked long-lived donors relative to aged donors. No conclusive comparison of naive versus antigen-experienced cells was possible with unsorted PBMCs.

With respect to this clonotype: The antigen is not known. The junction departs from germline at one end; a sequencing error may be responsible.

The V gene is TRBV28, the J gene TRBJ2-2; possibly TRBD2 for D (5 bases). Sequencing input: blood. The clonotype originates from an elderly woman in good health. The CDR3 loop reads CASKPLPAGDLFF. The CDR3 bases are TGTGCCAGCAAACCCCTCCCAGCCGGGGATCTGTTTTTT. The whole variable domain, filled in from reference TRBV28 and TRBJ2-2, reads DVKVTQSSRYLVKRTGEKVFLECVQDMDHENMFWYRQDPGLGLRLIYFSYDVKMKEKGDIPEGYSVSREKKERFSLILESASTNQTSMYLCASKPLPAGDLFFGEGSRLTVL.